Given below is one TCR beta chain in context. Antigen unknown. The ends were cut back, 6 bases at V and 2 bases at J, with 22 bases in the middle. CDR3 length equals 17 residues. Germline-derived CDR1 and CDR2 are SEHNR and FQNEAQ (reference sequence). Both 60 Vbeta primers and 13 Jbeta primers went into the PCR. The protocol was immunoSEQ multiplex PCR, while the TCRdb copy is restricted to in-frame clones and leaves out a portion. Of over 150,000 clones in the sample, roughly 70% are singletons; the top ten hold approximately 2.8%. The sample comes from a study of cytomegalovirus exposure and HLA in healthy donors. Study-level results: When analyzed later, a missense DCLRE1C variant was found to be linked to TCR beta V- and J-gene trimming. Evidence from a later analysis indicated that most CMV-associated TCR beta chains looked HLA-restricted. Some V segments could not be told apart, so they were left out, TRBV6-2 and TRBV6-3 among them. In a later analysis, productive TCRs from donors in an Asian-associated ancestry cluster reportedly carried fewer N-insertions than the cohort mean.

V gene TRBV7-9 combines with J gene TRBJ1-2; D unresolved. Sequencing was performed on PBMCs. The clonotype comes from a woman aged 25 to 39 in good health and CMV-seronegative. Written as DNA, the CDR3 is TGTGCCAGCAGACCCCCCGGCGGAATCGAATGGAACTATGGCTACACCTTC. It translates to CASRPPGGIEWNYGYTF.